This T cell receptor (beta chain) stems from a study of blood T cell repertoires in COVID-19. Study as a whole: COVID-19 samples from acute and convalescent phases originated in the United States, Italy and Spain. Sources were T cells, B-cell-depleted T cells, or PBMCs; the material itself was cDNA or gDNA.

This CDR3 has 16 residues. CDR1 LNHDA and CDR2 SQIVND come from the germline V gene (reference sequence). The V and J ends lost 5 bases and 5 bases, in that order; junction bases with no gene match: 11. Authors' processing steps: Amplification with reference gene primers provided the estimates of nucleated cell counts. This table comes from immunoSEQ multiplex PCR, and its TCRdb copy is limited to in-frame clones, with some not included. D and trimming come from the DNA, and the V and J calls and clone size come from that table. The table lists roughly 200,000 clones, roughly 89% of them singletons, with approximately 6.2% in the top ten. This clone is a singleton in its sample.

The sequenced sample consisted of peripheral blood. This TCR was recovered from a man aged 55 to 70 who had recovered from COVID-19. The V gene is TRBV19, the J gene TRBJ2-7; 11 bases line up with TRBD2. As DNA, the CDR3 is TGTGCCAGTAGTCTCGCACCGACTAGCGGGGCAGACGAGCAGTACTTC. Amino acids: CASSLAPTSGADEQYF.